This T cell receptor (beta chain) was captured in a study of T cell responses to AZD1222 COVID-19 vaccine. The overall study: Pooled together were second doses at about 4 or about 12 weeks.

The germline V gene has CDR1 LNHDA and CDR2 SQIVND (reference sequence). The CDR3 runs to 15 residues. Trimming took 3 bases from V and 5 from J; bases not matched to a gene: 3. With regard to this clone: The antigen is undetermined.

Whole-study results and caveats: Reportedly, nearly half the spike-specific TCRs target unmutated variant regions. The breadth and depth of Spike-specific TCRs increased once two AZD1222 doses had been given.

Repertoires were generated with immunoSEQ multiplex PCR, while TCRdb's copy carries only in-frame clones and drops some. The table lists approximately 100,000 clones, just under 90% of them singletons, with 3.3% in the top ten. The chain recombines TRBV19 with TRBJ2-1; 11 bases align to TRBD1. Sequencing was performed on peripheral blood, taken on day 0 of AZD1222 vaccination. This receptor was taken from an adult in good health. CDR3 region: CASSIRTGGNNEQFF. The CDR3 nucleotides are TGTGCCAGTAGTATTCGGACAGGGGGCAACAATGAGCAGTTCTTC.